Sequencing of this T cell receptor beta chain was carried out in a study of blood T cell repertoires in COVID-19 (dated by TCRdb to 2020 to 2022). For the wider study: The collaborator samples originated in the United States, Italy and Spain and spanned the acute and convalescent phases of COVID-19. Subjects who had been exposed to COVID-19, were actively infected with it, or had recovered from it provided the deeply sampled blood TCRbeta repertoires that made up the dataset. Samples came from the ongoing ImmuneRACE study (first 160 participants) plus 1,254 subjects from 6 global collaborators. The prospective study material was composed of cDNA or gDNA derived from T cells, B-cell-depleted T cells, or PBMCs. Where available, HLA class I and class II types were taken from metadata supplied by the sample provider and were not determined by assay-based typing. The repertoires were released in a freely available public database meant as a resource for research on the immune response to SARS-CoV-2. Sample metadata almost always included a de-identified subject ID, COVID-19 status, age in years and sex. The paper as a whole reports these results and caveats: How much clinical and demographic metadata was included differed by source and by participant, and the metadata was provided uncurated.

Based on the germline V gene, the CDR1 and CDR2 sequences are SGHAT and FQNNGV. The CDR3, from cysteine to phenylalanine, totals 16 residues. Only CDR3 DNA remains: 48 bases, in frame from the first base. Deletion took 1 base off V and 3 bases off J, with a span of 13 bases between the germline ends. TCRbeta CDR3 regions were amplified from genomic DNA using the immunoSEQ Assay, a bias-controlled multiplex PCR. Regarding the original processing steps: Nucleated cell counts per sample were estimated from amplification of reference gene primers within the assay. Sequence reads were collapsed and filtered to measure the absolute abundance of every unique TCRbeta CDR3 rearrangement. Productive Simpson clonality was computed per sample as the square root of Simpson's diversity index over productive rearrangements. The source is immuneACCESS, and TCRdb retained only in-frame sequences with V and J called. Part of the clones is not carried over; for the studies checked, unresolved V genes explain less than half of this, and the remainder is unexplained. V and J calls and clone size follow that table, whereas D and trimming were derived from the DNA. The sample yields about 220,000 clones; under 90% were counted once. Less than 4% of the sample rests with the top ten.

Each collaborating institution followed its own protocols to collect whole blood in K2EDTA tubes. Collaborator samples were shipped for TCRbeta analysis as frozen whole blood, isolated PBMCs, or DNA extracted from either sample type. A note on this clone: The antigen this receptor binds is unknown. Base qualities are not at hand, and no much larger clone is one base apart.

The chain is made from TRBV11-2 and TRBJ1-5; a tentative D call is TRBD1 (5 bases match). The origin of this receptor is a woman older than 75 with acute or convalescent COVID-19. Sequenced input: peripheral blood. At the DNA level, the sequence is TGTGCCAGCAGCTTAGGTACAGGTGCTTCCAATCAGCCCCAGCATTTT. This gives the protein CASSLGTGASNQPQHF. Joined to the reference TRBV11-2 and TRBJ1-5 proteins, this CDR3 gives the full variable domain: EAGVAQSPRYKIIEKRQSVAFWCNPISGHATLYWYQQILGQGPKLLIQFQNNGVVDDSQLPKDRFSAERLKGVDSTLKIQPAKLEDSAVYLCASSLGTGASNQPQHFGDGTRLSIL.